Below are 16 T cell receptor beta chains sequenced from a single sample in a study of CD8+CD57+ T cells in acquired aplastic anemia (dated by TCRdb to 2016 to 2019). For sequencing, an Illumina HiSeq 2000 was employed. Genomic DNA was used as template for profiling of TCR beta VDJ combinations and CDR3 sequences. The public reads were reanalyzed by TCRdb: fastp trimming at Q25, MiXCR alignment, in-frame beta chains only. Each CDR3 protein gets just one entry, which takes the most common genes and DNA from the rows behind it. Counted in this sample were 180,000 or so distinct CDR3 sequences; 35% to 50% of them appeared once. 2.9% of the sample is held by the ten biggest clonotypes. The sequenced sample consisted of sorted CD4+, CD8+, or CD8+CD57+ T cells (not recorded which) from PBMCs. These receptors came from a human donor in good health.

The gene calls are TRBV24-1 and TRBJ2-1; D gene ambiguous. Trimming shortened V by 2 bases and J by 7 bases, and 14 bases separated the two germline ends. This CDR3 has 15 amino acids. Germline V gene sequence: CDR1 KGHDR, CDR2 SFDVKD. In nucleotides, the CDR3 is TGTGCCACCAGTGATTCAAGCCATGGGTGGAATGAGCAGTTCTTC. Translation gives CATSDSSHGWNEQFF.

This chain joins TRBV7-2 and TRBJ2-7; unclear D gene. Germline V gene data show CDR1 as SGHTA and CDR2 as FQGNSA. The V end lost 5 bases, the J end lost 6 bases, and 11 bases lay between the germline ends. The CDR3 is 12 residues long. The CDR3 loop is CASSHPGLEQYF. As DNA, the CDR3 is TGTGCCAGCAGCCACCCGGGTCTCGAGCAGTACTTC. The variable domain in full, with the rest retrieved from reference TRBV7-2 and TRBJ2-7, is GAGVSQSPSNKVTEKGKDVELRCDPISGHTALYWYRQSLGQGLEFLIYFQGNSAPDKSGLPSDRFSAERTGGSVSTLTIQRTQQEDSAVYLCASSHPGLEQYFGPGTRLTVT.

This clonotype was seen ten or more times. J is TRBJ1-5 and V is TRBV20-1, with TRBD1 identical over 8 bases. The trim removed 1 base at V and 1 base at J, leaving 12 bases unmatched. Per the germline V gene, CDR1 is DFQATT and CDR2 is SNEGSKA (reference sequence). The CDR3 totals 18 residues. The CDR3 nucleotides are TGCAGTGCTAGAGCGATTGGGACAGGCGAGGGGAGCAATCAGCCCCAGCATTTT. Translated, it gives CSARAIGTGEGSNQPQHF.

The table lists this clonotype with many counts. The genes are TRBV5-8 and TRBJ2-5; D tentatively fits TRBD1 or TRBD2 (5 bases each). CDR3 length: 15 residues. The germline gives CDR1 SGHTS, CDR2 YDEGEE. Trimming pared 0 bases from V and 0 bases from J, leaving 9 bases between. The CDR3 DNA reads TGTGCCAGCAGCTTGGGAGGGGAGTACCAAGAGACCCAGTACTTC. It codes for CASSLGGEYQETQYF.

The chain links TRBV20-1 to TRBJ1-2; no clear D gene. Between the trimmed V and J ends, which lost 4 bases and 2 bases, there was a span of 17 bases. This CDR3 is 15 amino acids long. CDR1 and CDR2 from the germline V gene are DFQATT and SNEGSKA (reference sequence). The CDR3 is CSATDYQRVNYGYTF. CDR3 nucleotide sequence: TGCAGTGCTACCGATTACCAGAGGGTGAACTATGGCTACACCTTC.

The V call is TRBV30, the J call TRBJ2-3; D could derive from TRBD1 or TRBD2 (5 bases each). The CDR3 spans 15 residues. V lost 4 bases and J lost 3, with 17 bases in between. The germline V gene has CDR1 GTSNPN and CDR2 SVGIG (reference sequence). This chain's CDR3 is CAWTRTGAVTDTQYF. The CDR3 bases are TGTGCCTGGACGCGGACTGGGGCGGTGACAGATACGCAGTATTTT.

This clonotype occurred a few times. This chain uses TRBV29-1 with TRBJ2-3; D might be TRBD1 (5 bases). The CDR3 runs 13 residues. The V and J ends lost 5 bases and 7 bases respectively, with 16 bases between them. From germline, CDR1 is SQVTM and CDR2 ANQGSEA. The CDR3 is CSVLRQFEYTQYF. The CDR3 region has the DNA TGCAGCGTTCTTAGACAGTTTGAATATACGCAGTATTTT.

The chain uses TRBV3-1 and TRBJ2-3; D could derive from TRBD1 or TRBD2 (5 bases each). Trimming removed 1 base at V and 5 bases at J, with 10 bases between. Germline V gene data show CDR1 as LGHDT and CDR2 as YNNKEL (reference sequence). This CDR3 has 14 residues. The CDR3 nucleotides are TGTGCCAGCAGCCAAGGGGGGTTCGGAGATACGCAGTATTTT. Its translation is CASSQGGFGDTQYF.

The CDR3 region is CASSLHQGSSYEQYF. Here the CDR3 DNA reads TGTGCCAGCAGCTTACACCAGGGCAGCTCCTACGAGCAGTACTTC. The chain links TRBV7-8 to TRBJ2-7; D perhaps matches TRBD1 (5 bases). Germline CDR1 is SGHVS and CDR2 is FQNEAQ. Trimming removed 2 bases at V and 0 bases at J, with 11 bases between. This CDR3 has 15 amino acids. The whole variable domain, filled in from reference TRBV7-8 and TRBJ2-7, reads GAGVSQSPRYKVAKRGQDVALRCDPISGHVSLFWYQQALGQGPEFLTYFQNEAQLDKSGLPSDRFFAERPEGSVSTLKIQRTQQEDSAVYLCASSLHQGSSYEQYFGPGTRLTVT.

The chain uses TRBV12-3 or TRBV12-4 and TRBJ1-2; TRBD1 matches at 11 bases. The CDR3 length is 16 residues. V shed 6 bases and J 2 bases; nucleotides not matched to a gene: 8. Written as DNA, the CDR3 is TGTGCCAGCAGGACCGGGACAGGGGGGGCGAACTATGGCTACACCTTC. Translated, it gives CASRTGTGGANYGYTF.

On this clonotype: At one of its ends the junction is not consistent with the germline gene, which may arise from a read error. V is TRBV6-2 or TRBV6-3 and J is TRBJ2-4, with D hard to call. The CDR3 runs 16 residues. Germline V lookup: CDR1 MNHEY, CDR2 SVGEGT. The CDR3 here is CASSYSAGVAKNIQCF. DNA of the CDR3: TGTGCCAGCAGTTACTCCGCAGGAGTAGCCAAGAACATTCAGTGCTTC.

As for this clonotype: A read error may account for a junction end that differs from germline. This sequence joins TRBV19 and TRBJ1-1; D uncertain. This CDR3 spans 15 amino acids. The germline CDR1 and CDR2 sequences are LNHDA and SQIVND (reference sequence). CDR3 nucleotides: TGTGCCAGTAGTACTCAGGACCCCAAGCTCACTGAAGCCTTCTTT. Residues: CASSTQDPKLTEAFF.

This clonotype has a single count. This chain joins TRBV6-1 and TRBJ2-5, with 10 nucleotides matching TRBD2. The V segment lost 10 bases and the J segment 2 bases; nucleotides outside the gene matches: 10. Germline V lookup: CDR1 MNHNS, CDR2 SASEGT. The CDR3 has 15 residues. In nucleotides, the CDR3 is TGTGCCATCGACTTAGCGGGGGGACCACAAGAGACCCAGTACTTC. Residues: CAIDLAGGPQETQYF.

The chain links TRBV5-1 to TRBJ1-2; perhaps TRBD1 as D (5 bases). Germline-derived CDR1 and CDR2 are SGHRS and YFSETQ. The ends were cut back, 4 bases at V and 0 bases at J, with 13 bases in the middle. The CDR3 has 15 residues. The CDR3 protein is CASSVQDAANYGYTF. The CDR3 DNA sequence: TGCGCCAGCAGCGTACAGGACGCAGCTAACTATGGCTACACCTTC.

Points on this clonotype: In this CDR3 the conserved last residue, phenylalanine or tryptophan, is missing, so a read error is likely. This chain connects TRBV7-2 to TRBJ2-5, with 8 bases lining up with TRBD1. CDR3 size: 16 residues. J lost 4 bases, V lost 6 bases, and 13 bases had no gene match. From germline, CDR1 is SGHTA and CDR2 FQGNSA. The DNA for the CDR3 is TGTGCCAGCAGTCCAAAACAACAGGGGGGAGGAGAGACCCAGTACTAC. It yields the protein CASSPKQQGGGETQYY.

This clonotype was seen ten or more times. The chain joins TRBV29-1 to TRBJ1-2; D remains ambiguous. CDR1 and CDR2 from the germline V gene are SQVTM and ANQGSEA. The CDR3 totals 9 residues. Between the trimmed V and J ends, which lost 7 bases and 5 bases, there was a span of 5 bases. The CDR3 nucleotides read TGCAGCGCGACTTATGGCTACACCTTC. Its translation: CSATYGYTF.